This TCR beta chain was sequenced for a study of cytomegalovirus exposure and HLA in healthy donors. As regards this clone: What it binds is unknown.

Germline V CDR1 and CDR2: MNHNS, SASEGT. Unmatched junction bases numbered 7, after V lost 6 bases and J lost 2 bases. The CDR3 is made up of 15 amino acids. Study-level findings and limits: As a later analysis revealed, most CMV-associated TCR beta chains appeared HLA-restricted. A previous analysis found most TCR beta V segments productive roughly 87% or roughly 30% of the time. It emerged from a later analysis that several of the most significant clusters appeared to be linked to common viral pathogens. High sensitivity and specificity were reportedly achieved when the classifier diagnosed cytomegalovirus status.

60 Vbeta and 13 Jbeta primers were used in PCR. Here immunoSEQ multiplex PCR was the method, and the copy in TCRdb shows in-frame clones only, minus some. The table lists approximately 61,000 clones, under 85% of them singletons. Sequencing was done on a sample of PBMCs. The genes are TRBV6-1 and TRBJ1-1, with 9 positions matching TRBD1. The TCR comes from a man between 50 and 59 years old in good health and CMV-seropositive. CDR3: CASSRGTGSNTEAFF. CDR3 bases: TGTGCCAGCAGCCGAGGGACAGGGTCCAACACTGAAGCTTTCTTT.